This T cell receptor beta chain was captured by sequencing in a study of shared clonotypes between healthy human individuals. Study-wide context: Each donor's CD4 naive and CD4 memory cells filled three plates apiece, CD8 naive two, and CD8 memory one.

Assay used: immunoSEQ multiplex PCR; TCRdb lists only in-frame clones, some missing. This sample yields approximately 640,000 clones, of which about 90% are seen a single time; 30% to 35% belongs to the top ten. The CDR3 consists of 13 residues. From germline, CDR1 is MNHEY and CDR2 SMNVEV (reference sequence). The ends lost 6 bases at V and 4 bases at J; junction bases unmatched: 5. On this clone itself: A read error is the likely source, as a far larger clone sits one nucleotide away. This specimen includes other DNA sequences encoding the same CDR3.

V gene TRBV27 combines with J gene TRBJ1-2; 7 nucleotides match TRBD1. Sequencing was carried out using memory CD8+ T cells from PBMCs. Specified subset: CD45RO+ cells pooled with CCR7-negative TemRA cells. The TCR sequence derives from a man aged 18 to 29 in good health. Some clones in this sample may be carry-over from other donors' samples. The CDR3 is CASSSGQSYGYTF. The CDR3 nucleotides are TGTGCCAGCAGCTCGGGACAGTCCTATGGCTACACCTTC.